The 8 T cell receptor beta chains listed next were all sequenced from one sample in a study of long-term antiretroviral therapy in people with HIV. immunoSEQ v3.0 was run at survey level. The data were produced by immunoSEQ multiplex PCR, yet TCRdb's version contains in-frame clones alone and is incomplete. This table holds approximately 17,000 clones, about 82% found once. The sequencing here drew on unsorted PBMCs, taken 0.6 years after starting antiretroviral therapy. Receptors originate from a woman younger than 35 with HIV.

This chain links TRBV7-3 with TRBJ2-7; D may be TRBD1 (5 bases). CDR1 SGHTA and CDR2 FQGTGA come from the germline V gene. The CDR3 contains 14 residues. The V gene lost 2 bases and the J gene lost 6 bases, with 14 bases spanning the gap. This CDR3 reads CASSLGPGSGEQYF. DNA for the CDR3: TGTGCCAGCAGCTTAGGTCCAGGGTCTGGCGAGCAGTACTTC.

The chain recombines TRBV4-3 with TRBJ1-6, with D unclear. CDR1 and CDR2 from the germline V gene are LGHNA and YSLEER. The CDR3 covers 15 residues. Between the trimmed V and J ends, which lost 6 bases and 7 bases, there was a span of 16 bases. The CDR3 region is CASSPVRTENSPLHF. CDR3 sequence (DNA): TGCGCCAGCAGTCCTGTGAGGACGGAAAATTCACCCCTCCACTTT.

This chain's CDR3 is CASSETGAFGRGTEAFF. The CDR3 DNA reads as TGTGCCAGCAGTGAAACGGGGGCCTTCGGCAGGGGCACTGAAGCTTTCTTT. The chain couples TRBV25-1 to TRBJ1-1; TRBD1 is a possible D gene (6 bases). V lost 2 bases to trimming and J lost 4 bases, with 20 bases between them. The CDR3 has 17 amino acids. The germline V gene has CDR1 MGHDK and CDR2 SYGVNS. The variable domain in full, with the rest retrieved from reference TRBV25-1 and TRBJ1-1, is EADIYQTPRYLVIGTGKKITLECSQTMGHDKMYWYQQDPGMELHLIHYSYGVNSTEKGDLSSESTVSRIRTEHFPLTLESARPSHTSQYLCASSETGAFGRGTEAFFGQGTRLTVV.

Written as DNA, the CDR3 is TGCAGCGTGGTAGGGCCAGGGCAGGCAGATACGCAGTATTTT. Translation: CSVVGPGQADTQYF. The V and J genes are TRBV29-1 and TRBJ2-3, with D perhaps matching TRBD1 (5 bases). V lost 6 bases and J lost 4, with 17 bases in between. Germline V gene sequence: CDR1 SQVTM, CDR2 ANQGSEA. This CDR3 spans 14 amino acids.

The chain employs TRBV18 and TRBJ2-5; 9 bases are shared with TRBD1. Trimming cost V 3 bases and J 3 bases; bases outside gene matches: 5. Per germline, CDR1 KGHSH and CDR2 LQKENI. The CDR3 runs 15 residues. The CDR3 loop reads CASSPGTGREETQYF. DNA for the CDR3: TGTGCCAGCTCACCGGGGACAGGGAGGGAAGAGACCCAGTACTTC.

This chain connects TRBV19 to TRBJ2-2; D remains unclear. There are 15 residues in the CDR3. Germline CDR1 and CDR2: LNHDA and SQIVND (reference sequence). V lost 7 bases and J 1 base, leaving 13 bases between the germline ends. The DNA for the CDR3 is TGTGCCAGTACCACCCTCGAGATGAACACCGGGGAGCTGTTTTTT. It is translated as CASTTLEMNTGELFF.

The rearrangement links TRBV7-9 to TRBJ2-2, with D maybe TRBD1 (5 bases). CDR1 is SEHNR, CDR2 FQNEAQ, per germline (reference sequence). V shed 7 bases and J shed 2 bases, with 11 bases lying between them. The CDR3 extends over 14 amino acids. CDR3 region: CASTTRGNTGELFF. For the CDR3, the DNA is TGTGCCAGCACCACAAGGGGTAACACCGGGGAGCTGTTTTTT.

This clone was observed once. The chain couples TRBV11-2 to TRBJ2-7; maybe TRBD1 (6 bases). Germline V gene data show CDR1 as SGHAT and CDR2 as FQNNGV. This CDR3 contains 18 residues. V was clipped by 5 bases and J by 2 bases, with 25 bases between them. The CDR3 DNA reads as TGTGCCAGCAGCCACACCTCCCAGGGGTCAGGCAGTACCTACGAGCAGTACTTC. This codes for CASSHTSQGSGSTYEQYF.